These 4 T cell receptor beta chains originate from one sample sequenced in a study of cytomegalovirus exposure and HLA in healthy donors. The PCR used 60 Vbeta and 13 Jbeta primers. Produced via immunoSEQ multiplex PCR; TCRdb's table is partial and in-frame only. The table includes roughly 120,000 clones, about 8.6% detected once. Input material: PBMCs. These receptors originate from a woman in her thirties or forties in good health and CMV-seropositive.

In its sample, this clone was seen a few times. The chain links TRBV25-1 to TRBJ2-1, with D tentatively TRBD2 (7 bases). The CDR3 covers 11 residues. Germline V gene data show CDR1 as MGHDK and CDR2 as SYGVNS. Trimming stripped 10 bases from V and 8 bases from J, with 12 bases between. CDR3 region: CATEGGDEQFF. The CDR3 region has the DNA TGTGCCACTGAGGGGGGGGATGAGCAGTTCTTC.

The rearrangement joins TRBV5-6 to TRBJ2-2, with 11 bases identical to TRBD2. Per germline, CDR1 SGHDT and CDR2 YYEEEE. The CDR3 has 18 residues. The junction had 10 bases not matched to a gene; V was cut back by 4 bases and J by 2 bases. CDR3 bases: TGTGCCAGCAGCGGTCAAACTGGACTAGCGGGTAACACCGGGGAGCTGTTTTTT. This codes for CASSGQTGLAGNTGELFF.

This clone was counted a few times. The chain uses TRBV27 and TRBJ1-1; D gene ambiguous. Trimming took off 3 bases at V and 5 bases at J, with 10 bases between the two ends. Looked up from germline, CDR1 is MNHEY and CDR2 is SMNVEV (reference sequence). The CDR3 has 13 amino acids. The CDR3 DNA sequence: TGTGCCAGCAGTTTTGATCAGATAACTGAAGCTTTCTTT. Its protein is CASSFDQITEAFF.

This chain joins TRBV10-3 and TRBJ1-2; 9 bases match TRBD1. CDR1 ENHRY and CDR2 SYGVKD come from the germline V gene. The junction had 5 bases not matched to a gene; V was cut back by 3 bases and J by 3 bases. This CDR3 has 15 residues. The CDR3 reads CAISDPRTGDYGYTF. The DNA for the CDR3 is TGTGCCATCAGTGACCCCAGGACAGGGGACTATGGCTACACCTTC.